This T cell receptor beta chain is drawn from a study of blood T cell repertoires in COVID-19. Study in general: Sites across the United States, Italy and Spain contributed samples from acute and convalescent COVID-19.

This clone was seen only a few times. Source study methods: Nucleated cell counts were estimated from reference gene primer amplification. Repertoires were generated with immunoSEQ multiplex PCR, while TCRdb's copy carries only in-frame clones and drops some. The V and J calls and clone size are taken from that table; D and trimming were inferred from the DNA. The sample holds some 150,000 clones; roughly 84% are singletons and the top ten take 38%. Trimming took 5 bases from V and 0 from J, leaving 11 bases between them. The CDR3 is 15 residues long. Germline V gene lookup returns CDR1 SGHTA and CDR2 FQGNSA.

The sequenced material came from peripheral blood. The clonotype originates from a human donor in a cohort sampled during active COVID-19. The chain is built from TRBV7-2 and TRBJ1-5; D unclear. For the CDR3, the DNA is TGTGCCAGCAGCACCCGAGGGAATAGCAATCAGCCCCAGCATTTT. This translates into CASSTRGNSNQPQHF.